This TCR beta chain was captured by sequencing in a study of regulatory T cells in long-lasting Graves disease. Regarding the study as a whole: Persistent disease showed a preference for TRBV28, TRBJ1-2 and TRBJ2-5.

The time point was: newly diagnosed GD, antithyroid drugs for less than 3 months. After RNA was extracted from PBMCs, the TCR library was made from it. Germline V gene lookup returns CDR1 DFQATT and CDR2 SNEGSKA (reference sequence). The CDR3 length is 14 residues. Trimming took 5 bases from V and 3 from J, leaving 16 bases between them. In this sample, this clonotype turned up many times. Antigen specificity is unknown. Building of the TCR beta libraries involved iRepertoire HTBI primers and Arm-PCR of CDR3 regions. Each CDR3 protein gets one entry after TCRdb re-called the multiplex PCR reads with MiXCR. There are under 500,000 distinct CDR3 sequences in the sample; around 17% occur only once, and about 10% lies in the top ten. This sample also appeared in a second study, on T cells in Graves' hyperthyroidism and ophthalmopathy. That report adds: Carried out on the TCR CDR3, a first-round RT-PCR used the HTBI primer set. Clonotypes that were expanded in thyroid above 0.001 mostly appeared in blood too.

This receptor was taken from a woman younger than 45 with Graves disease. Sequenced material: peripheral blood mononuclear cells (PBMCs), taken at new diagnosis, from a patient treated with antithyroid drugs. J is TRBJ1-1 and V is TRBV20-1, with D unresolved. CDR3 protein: CSAPPGLKDTEAFF. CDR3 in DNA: TGCAGTGCTCCACCAGGCCTCAAGGACACTGAAGCTTTCTTT.